The rows below give T cell receptor beta chains drawn from one sample of a study of CD8 T cells in Susac syndrome. MiXCR was run by TCRdb on the immunoSEQ multiplex PCR reads, yielding one entry per CDR3 protein. Of 160,000 or so distinct CDR3 sequences listed, nearly 97% are singletons. The sample was CD8+ T cells from PBMCs. All receptors come from a human donor with multiple sclerosis. Each CDR3 is given with its conserved first and last residue. The D gene is left open where the match is weak. Clone size, where shown, is once, few, many, or a class for clones that have expanded.

-	TRBJ1-5	TRBV13	-	TGTGCCAGCAGCCCATCAGGGCGGCAGCCCCAGCATTTT	CASSPSGRQPQHF
-	TRBJ2-2	TRBV30	-	TGTGCCTGGAGTAATGTCGGGGAGCTGTTTTTT	CAWSNVGELFF
TRBD1	TRBJ2-2	TRBV9	-	TGTGCCAGCACCGACAGGGGATACACCGGGGAGCTGTTTTTT	CASTDRGYTGELFF
-	TRBJ2-1	TRBV19	once	TGTGCCAGTAGTGCCTCGACAGGAAATTATCGCTACAATGAGCAGTTCTTC	CASSASTGNYRYNEQFF
-	TRBJ1-2	TRBV7-6	-	TGTGCCAGCAGTGCGGACGCCAGGGCGAACTATGGCTACACCTTC	CASSADARANYGYTF
-	TRBJ2-2	TRBV20-1	-	TGCAGTGCCCAGGGCCCTAGCTATCCCGGGGAGCTGTTTTTT	CSAQGPSYPGELFF
-	TRBJ1-3	TRBV15	-	TGTGCCACCAGCACCGTCGACAGGCTCTCTGGAAACACCATATATTTT	CATSTVDRLSGNTIYF
-	TRBJ2-5	TRBV15	-	TGTGCCACCAGCAGAGTAGTGGGGACCCAAGAGACCCAGTACTTC	CATSRVVGTQETQYF
-	TRBJ1-1	TRBV25-1	-	TGTGCCAGCAGTGAAGGGCCCCAGGGATGGGACACTGAAGCTTTCTTT	CASSEGPQGWDTEAFF
TRBD1	TRBJ1-1	TRBV30	-	TGTGCCTGGACCTGGGGCAGGGGGTACACTGAAGCTTTCTTT	CAWTWGRGYTEAFF
-	TRBJ2-1	TRBV15	-	TGTGCCACCAGCCTCCAGGAGGGGGATGAGCAGTTCTTC	CATSLQEGDEQFF
-	TRBJ1-5	TRBV19	-	TGTGCCAGTGGTGAGGGAGGAAAGCCCCAGCATTTT	CASGEGGKPQHF
TRBD1	TRBJ1-1	TRBV29-1	-	TGCAGCGTTTGGGGACAGGGACTCACTGAAGCTTTCTTT	CSVWGQGLTEAFF
TRBD2	TRBJ2-1	TRBV6-5	-	TGTGCCAGCAGTTTATACAAGACTAGCGGACTTACCAATGAGCAGTTCTTC	CASSLYKTSGLTNEQFF
-	TRBJ2-7	TRBV20-1	-	TGCAGTGCTAGAGATAAGGGGACGAACTCCTACGAGCAGTACTTC	CSARDKGTNSYEQYF
-	TRBJ1-2	TRBV12-3/TRBV12-4	-	TGTGCCAGCAGTCCGAGGACAGACCGACTGACCTTC	CASSPRTDRLTF
-	TRBJ2-3	TRBV19	once	TGTGCCAGTAGTACCTTACAGGGAGATACGCAGTATTTT	CASSTLQGDTQYF
TRBD2	TRBJ2-1	TRBV12-3/TRBV12-4	-	TGTGCCAGCACCCATGGTCGGCGGGGGGGAGATGAGCAGTTCTTC	CASTHGRRGGDEQFF
-	TRBJ2-3	TRBV13	-	TGTGCCAGCAGCTTTAATCAGGGGACAGATACGCAGTATTTT	CASSFNQGTDTQYF
TRBD1	TRBJ1-1	TRBV3-1	-	TGTGCCAGCAGCCGCCTGGACAGGGCGGGCACTGAAGCTTTCTTT	CASSRLDRAGTEAFF
TRBD1	TRBJ2-3	TRBV3-1	-	TGTGCCAGCAGCCAAGATCGGTGGCAGGGGGTTGAGGATACGCAGTATTTT	CASSQDRWQGVEDTQYF
-	TRBJ2-3	TRBV12-3/TRBV12-4	-	TGTGCCAGCAGTCCGACTGTGGGAGATACGCAGTATTTT	CASSPTVGDTQYF
-	TRBJ2-1	TRBV4-1	-	TGCGCCAGCAGCCAGAGAGACTACAATGAGCAGTTCTTC	CASSQRDYNEQFF
TRBD2	TRBJ2-3	TRBV5-4	-	TGTGCCAGCAGCCACGGACTAGCGGGGGAACAGTCTAGCACAGATACGCAGTATTTT	CASSHGLAGEQSSTDTQYF
TRBD2	TRBJ2-1	TRBV30	-	TGTGCCTGGAGTGCCCTGGGACTAGAGCAGTTCTTC	CAWSALGLEQFF
-	TRBJ2-1	TRBV9	-	TGTGCCAGCAGCGTAGCGGACAACTACAATGAGCAGTTCTTC	CASSVADNYNEQFF
-	TRBJ1-1	TRBV27	once	TGTGCCAGCAGTTTGGTGAACAAGGGAACTGAAGCTTTCTTT	CASSLVNKGTEAFF
-	TRBJ2-7	TRBV20-1	-	TGCAGTGCTAGGGTCTATTACGAGCAGTACTTC	CSARVYYEQYF
-	TRBJ1-1	TRBV27	-	TGTGCCAGCAGTCTAAGGGGAAGACGGGACACTGAAGCTTTCTTT	CASSLRGRRDTEAFF
-	TRBJ2-2	TRBV12-3/TRBV12-4	-	TGTGCCAGCAGCTCCTGGGGGGAGCTGTTTTTT	CASSSWGELFF
TRBD2	TRBJ2-7	TRBV20-1	-	TGCAGTGCTCCCTCGACTAGCGGGCAAATTTACGAGCAGTACTTC	CSAPSTSGQIYEQYF